What follows describes a single T cell receptor beta chain. Trimming shortened V by 6 bases and J by 7 bases, and 15 bases separated the two germline ends. CDR1 and CDR2 from the germline V gene are MNHEY and SVGAGI. CDR3 size: 13 residues. They isolated at least 6.5 million PBMCs from each sample. The data derive from a study of blood T cells in healthy people across ages. A sample-barcoded 5' primer and a J-beta primer mix were used in a second PCR of roughly 7 to 12 cycles. A 12-random-nucleotide template-switch adaptor tagged each cDNA molecule. There were at least 3 million CDR3-containing paired-end reads obtained from each sample. TCRdb reanalysed the 5' RACE reads using MiXCR and keeps one entry per CDR3 protein. In the table there are about 1.5 million distinct CDR3 sequences, approximately 40% of which are singletons.

The sample comprised blood. The receptor was isolated from a woman younger than 30 in good health. This chain connects TRBV6-5 to TRBJ1-1; D is perhaps TRBD1 (6 bases). The CDR3 sequence: CASRDGGGGEAFF. The CDR3 DNA reads as TGTGCCAGCAGAGACGGGGGCGGCGGTGAAGCTTTCTTT.